The clone carrying this TCR beta chain has just a few counts. The team produced cDNA through 5'RACE using 10-nucleotide random UMIs. Per sequencing run, 15-18 subjects together gave over 190 million TCR-beta sequences. MiXCR, applied by TCRdb to the 5' RACE reads, yields one record per CDR3 protein. The sample carries tens of thousands of distinct CDR3 sequences, approximately 1.6% recorded once. The CDR3 totals 16 residues. Germline V gives CDR1 SEHNR, CDR2 FQNEAQ (reference sequence). After removal of 5 bases from V and 2 bases from J, the junction contained 5 bases not matched to a gene. The unsorted libraries originated from 2 million PBMCs that had been stored at -80 C. The data derive from a study of neurological immune-mediated disorders. In the study overall: The multiple sclerosis group of roughly 35 included around 30 relapsing-remitting and 3 secondary progressive patients.

The sequence was obtained from a woman in her twenties or thirties with multiple sclerosis. The rearrangement uses TRBV7-9 and TRBJ2-3; 12 nucleotides line up with TRBD2. Sequencing was done on a sample of PBMCs. The CDR3 sequence: CASSELAGGVTDTQYF. The DNA of the CDR3 is TGTGCCAGCAGCGAACTAGCGGGGGGCGTCACAGATACGCAGTATTTT.